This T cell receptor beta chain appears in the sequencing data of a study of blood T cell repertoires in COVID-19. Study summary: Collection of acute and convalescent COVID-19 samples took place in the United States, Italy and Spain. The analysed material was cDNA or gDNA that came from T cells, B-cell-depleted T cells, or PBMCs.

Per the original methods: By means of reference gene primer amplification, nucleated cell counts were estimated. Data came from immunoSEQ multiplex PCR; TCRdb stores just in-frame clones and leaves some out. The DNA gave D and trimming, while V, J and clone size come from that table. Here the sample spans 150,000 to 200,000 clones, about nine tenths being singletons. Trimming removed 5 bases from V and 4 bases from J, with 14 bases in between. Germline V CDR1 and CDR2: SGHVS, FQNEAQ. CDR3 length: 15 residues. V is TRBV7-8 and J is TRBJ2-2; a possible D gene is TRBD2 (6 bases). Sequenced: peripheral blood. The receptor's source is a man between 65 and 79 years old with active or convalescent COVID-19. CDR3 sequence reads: CASSRNYGGTGELFF. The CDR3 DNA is TGTGCCAGCAGCCGGAATTACGGGGGCACCGGGGAGCTGTTTTTT.